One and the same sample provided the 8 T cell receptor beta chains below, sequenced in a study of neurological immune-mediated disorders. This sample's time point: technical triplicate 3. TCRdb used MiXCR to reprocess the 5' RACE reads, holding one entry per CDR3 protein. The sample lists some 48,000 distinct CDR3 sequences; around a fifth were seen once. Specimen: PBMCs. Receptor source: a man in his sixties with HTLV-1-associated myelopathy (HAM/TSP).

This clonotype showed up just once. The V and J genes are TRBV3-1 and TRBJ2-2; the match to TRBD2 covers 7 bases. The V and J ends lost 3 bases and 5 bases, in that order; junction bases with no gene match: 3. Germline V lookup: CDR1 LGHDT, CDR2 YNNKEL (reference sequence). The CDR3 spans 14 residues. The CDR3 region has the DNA TGTGCCAGCAGCCAGCGAGCGGGAACCGGGGAGCTGTTTTTT. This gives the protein CASSQRAGTGELFF.

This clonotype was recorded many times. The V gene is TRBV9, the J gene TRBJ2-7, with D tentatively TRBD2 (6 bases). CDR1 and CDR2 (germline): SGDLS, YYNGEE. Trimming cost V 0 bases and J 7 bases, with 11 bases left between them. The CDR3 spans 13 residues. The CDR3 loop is CASSVEPSAEQYF. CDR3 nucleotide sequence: TGTGCCAGCAGCGTAGAACCTAGCGCGGAGCAGTACTTC.

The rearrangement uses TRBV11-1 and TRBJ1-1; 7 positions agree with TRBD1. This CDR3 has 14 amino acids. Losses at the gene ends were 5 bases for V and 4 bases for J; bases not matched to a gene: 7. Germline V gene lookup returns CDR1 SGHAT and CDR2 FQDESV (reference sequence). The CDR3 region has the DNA TGTGCCAGCAGCATAGGGGGCTACGGCACTGAAGCTTTCTTT. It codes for CASSIGGYGTEAFF. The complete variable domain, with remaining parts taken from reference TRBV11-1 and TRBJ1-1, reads EAEVAQSPRYKITEKSQAVAFWCDPISGHATLYWYRQILGQGPELLVQFQDESVVDDSQLPKDRFSAERLKGVDSTLKIQPAELGDSAMYLCASSIGGYGTEAFFGQGTRLTVV.

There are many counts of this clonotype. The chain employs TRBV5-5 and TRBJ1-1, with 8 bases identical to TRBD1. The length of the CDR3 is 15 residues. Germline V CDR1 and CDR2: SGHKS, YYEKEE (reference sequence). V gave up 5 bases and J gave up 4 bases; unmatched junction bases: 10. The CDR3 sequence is CASRPVTGEATEAFF. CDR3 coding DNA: TGTGCCAGCAGACCCGTGACAGGGGAGGCCACTGAAGCTTTCTTT.

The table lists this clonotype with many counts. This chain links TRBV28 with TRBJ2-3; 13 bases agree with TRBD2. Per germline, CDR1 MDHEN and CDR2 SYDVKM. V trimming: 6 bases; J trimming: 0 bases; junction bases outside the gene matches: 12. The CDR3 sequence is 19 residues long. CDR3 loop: CASSHPGTSGTSSTDTQYF. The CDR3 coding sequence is TGTGCCAGCAGCCACCCCGGGACTAGCGGGACATCTAGCACAGATACGCAGTATTTT.

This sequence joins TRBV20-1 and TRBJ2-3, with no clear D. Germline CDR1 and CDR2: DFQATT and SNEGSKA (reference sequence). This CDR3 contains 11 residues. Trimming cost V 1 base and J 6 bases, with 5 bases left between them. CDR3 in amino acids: CSARVEDTQYF. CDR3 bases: TGCAGTGCTAGAGTTGAGGATACGCAGTATTTT.

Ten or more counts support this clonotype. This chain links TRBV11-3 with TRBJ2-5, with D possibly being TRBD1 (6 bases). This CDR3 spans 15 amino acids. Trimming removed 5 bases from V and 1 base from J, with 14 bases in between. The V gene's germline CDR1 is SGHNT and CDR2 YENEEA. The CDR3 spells CASSPRRGGQETQYF. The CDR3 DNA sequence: TGTGCCAGCAGCCCACGACGAGGGGGCCAAGAGACCCAGTACTTC.

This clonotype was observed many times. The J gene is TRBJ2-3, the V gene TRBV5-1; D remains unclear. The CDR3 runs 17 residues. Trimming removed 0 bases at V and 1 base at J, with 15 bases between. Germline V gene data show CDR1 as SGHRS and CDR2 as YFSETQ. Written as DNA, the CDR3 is TGCGCCAGCAGCTTGGCCCCCAACGGGCCCGGCACAGATACGCAGTATTTT. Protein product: CASSLAPNGPGTDTQYF.